One sample yielded the 22 T cell receptor beta chains listed below, sequenced in a study of T cell changes during pregnancy in multiple sclerosis. Assay: immunoSEQ multiplex PCR; the TCRdb copy retains only in-frame clones and omits some. The sample holds about 62,000 clones; about 92% are singletons and the top ten take about 2.7%. This material consisted of peripheral blood, taken in the second trimester of pregnancy. All receptors derive from a female donor in good health, enrolled as a control in a pregnancy study.

The chain joins TRBV10-3 to TRBJ2-2; the D gene is possibly TRBD1 (5 bases). Per the germline V gene, CDR1 is ENHRY and CDR2 is SYGVKD. The CDR3 is 11 residues long. V lost 11 bases, J lost 5 bases, and 9 bases lay in between. CDR3 sequence: CAARQTGELFF. Written as DNA, the CDR3 is TGTGCCGCAAGACAGACCGGGGAGCTGTTTTTT.

The chain joins TRBV10-2 to TRBJ1-2, with 9 bases that match TRBD1. Per the germline V gene, CDR1 is WSHSY and CDR2 is SAAADI. CDR3 length equals 17 residues. The V and J ends lost 6 bases and 2 bases, in that order; junction bases with no gene match: 13. CDR3 amino acids: CASSPTGGTGSNYGYTF. The CDR3 region has the DNA TGCGCCAGCAGCCCCACGGGGGGGACAGGGTCAAACTATGGCTACACCTTC.

V gene TRBV14 combines with J gene TRBJ2-3; 8 nucleotides match TRBD2. CDR3 length: 15 amino acids. From germline, CDR1 is SGHDN and CDR2 FVKESK. V gave up 0 bases and J gave up 6 bases; unmatched junction bases: 5. CDR3 loop: CASSQETTGGDTQYF. The CDR3 DNA follows: TGTGCCAGCAGCCAAGAAACAACGGGAGGGGATACGCAGTATTTT.

V and J are TRBV29-1 and TRBJ2-7, with 7 bases lining up with TRBD1. The CDR3 covers 14 residues. V shed 5 bases and J 2 bases; nucleotides not matched to a gene: 9. Germline V gene sequence: CDR1 SQVTM, CDR2 ANQGSEA. Here the CDR3 DNA reads TGCAGCGTTTTCTCCGGGACAGTGACCTACGAGCAGTACTTC. This sequence encodes CSVFSGTVTYEQYF.

The CDR3 bases are TGCGCCAGCAGCTTGGTGGGACAGTCTACCTACGAGCAGTACTTC. Its protein is CASSLVGQSTYEQYF. The chain carries TRBV5-1 and TRBJ2-7, with 7 bases matching TRBD1. Germline V gene lookup returns CDR1 SGHRS and CDR2 YFSETQ. Losses at the gene ends were 0 bases for V and 2 bases for J; bases not matched to a gene: 5. The CDR3 length is 15 residues.

Here the CDR3 reads CASSIVQNNEQFF. The CDR3 DNA follows: TGTGCCAGTAGTATAGTTCAGAACAATGAGCAGTTCTTC. The rearrangement uses TRBV19 and TRBJ2-1; no clear D gene. The V end lost 1 base, the J end lost 5 bases, and 6 bases lay between the germline ends. This CDR3 is 13 amino acids long. Germline CDR1 is LNHDA and CDR2 is SQIVND (reference sequence).

The chain recombines TRBV6-1 with TRBJ1-2; tentative D call: TRBD1 (6 bases). The ends were cut back, 4 bases at V and 2 bases at J, with 11 bases in the middle. CDR1 is MNHNS and CDR2 is SASEGT in the germline V gene. The CDR3 sequence is 14 residues long. DNA of the CDR3: TGTGCCAGCAGTGCAGGGGACACCAACTATGGCTACACCTTC. It is translated as CASSAGDTNYGYTF.

The genes are TRBV6-1 and TRBJ2-6; D is possibly TRBD2 (6 bases). The CDR3 has 14 residues. The germline CDR1 and CDR2 sequences are MNHNS and SASEGT. V gave up 3 bases and J gave up 3 bases, with 6 bases separating them. CDR3 residues: CASSEEGGANVLTF. The CDR3 bases are TGTGCCAGCAGTGAGGAGGGTGGGGCCAACGTCCTGACTTTC.

The chain links TRBV14 to TRBJ2-5; a possible D gene is TRBD1 (6 bases). The germline gives CDR1 SGHDN, CDR2 FVKESK. The V and J ends lost 2 bases and 4 bases respectively, with 14 bases between them. The CDR3 consists of 15 residues. The CDR3 sequence is CASSQFQGLPETQYF. For the CDR3, the DNA is TGTGCCAGCAGCCAATTTCAGGGGTTGCCAGAGACCCAGTACTTC. The whole variable domain, filled in from reference TRBV14 and TRBJ2-5, reads EAGVTQFPSHSVIEKGQTVTLRCDPISGHDNLYWYRRVMGKEIKFLLHFVKESKQDESGMPNNRFLAERTGGTYSTLKVQPAELEDSGVYFCASSQFQGLPETQYFGPGTRLLVL.

This clone is termed medium-sized. This chain links TRBV6-5 with TRBJ2-3; 8 bases align to TRBD1. V was pared by 4 bases and J by 6 bases, with 9 bases of the junction left unmatched. CDR3 length equals 15 residues. Germline V gene data show CDR1 as MNHEY and CDR2 as SVGAGI. DNA of the CDR3: TGTGCCAGCAGTTTAGCCGGGACAGGCCCGGATACGCAGTATTTT. This gives the protein CASSLAGTGPDTQYF.

The J gene is TRBJ2-7, the V gene TRBV4-1; D is unresolved. Germline V gene lookup returns CDR1 MGHRA and CDR2 YSYEKL. The V and J ends lost 1 base and 6 bases respectively, with 7 bases between them. CDR3 length: 12 amino acids. CDR3 residues: CASSQVASEQYF. CDR3 sequence (DNA): TGCGCCAGCAGCCAAGTAGCCAGCGAGCAGTACTTC.

This clone came up once. The chain uses TRBV11-3 and TRBJ2-2; D might be TRBD2 (5 bases). The CDR3 sequence is 11 residues long. V was shortened by 5 bases and J by 7 bases, with 5 bases between the two germline ends. Looked up from germline, CDR1 is SGHNT and CDR2 is YENEEA. CDR3 nucleotides: TGTGCCAGCAGCGAGGGCGGGGAGCTGTTTTTT. Amino acid sequence: CASSEGGELFF.

The V call is TRBV2, the J call TRBJ2-2; 9 bases line up with TRBD2. Germline V lookup: CDR1 SNHLY, CDR2 FYNNEI. The CDR3 is 16 residues long. The V segment lost 8 bases and the J segment 8 bases; nucleotides outside the gene matches: 15. CDR3: CASHPRGSGRMGELFF. DNA of the CDR3: TGTGCCAGCCACCCCCGGGGCAGCGGGAGGATGGGGGAGCTGTTTTTT.

The rearrangement links TRBV12-5 to TRBJ2-7, with 9 bases lining up with TRBD1. The germline V gene encodes CDR1 LGHNT and CDR2 FRNRAP. V was clipped by 6 bases and J by 2 bases; unmatched bases: 5. The CDR3 covers 14 residues. CDR3 nucleotide sequence: TGTGCTAGTGGAGTCGGACAGGGGACCTACGAGCAGTACTTC. It encodes CASGVGQGTYEQYF.

This rearrangement joins TRBV5-6 to TRBJ1-4; D is perhaps TRBD1 (5 bases). Germline values: CDR1 SGHDT, CDR2 YYEEEE. The CDR3 contains 13 residues. Deletions cut 4 bases from V and 8 bases from J, with 12 bases between. CDR3 DNA: TGTGCCAGCAGCGCGGCCCAGGGAGAAAAACTGTTTTTT. It encodes CASSAAQGEKLFF.

V is TRBV9 and J is TRBJ1-3; 7 bases are a match to TRBD1. The CDR3 loop spans 15 amino acids. Trimming took 4 bases from V and 9 from J; bases not matched to a gene: 13. CDR1 is SGDLS and CDR2 is YYNGEE in the germline V gene. CDR3 nucleotide sequence: TGTGCCAGCAGCAGTGGGACAGCTGGGTTCGGCACCATATATTTT. As protein: CASSSGTAGFGTIYF.

This chain links TRBV2 with TRBJ2-5; TRBD2 matches at 14 bases. J was trimmed by 5 bases and V by 3 bases; bases with no gene match: 11. The germline CDR1 and CDR2 sequences are SNHLY and FYNNEI. The CDR3 has 18 amino acids. CDR3: CASSDPRGLAGAGETQYF. In DNA, the CDR3 is TGTGCCAGCAGTGACCCCCGGGGACTAGCGGGAGCTGGTGAGACCCAGTACTTC.

The chain links TRBV9 to TRBJ2-1, with TRBD1 as a possible D gene (6 bases). Germline values: CDR1 SGDLS, CDR2 YYNGEE. This CDR3 is 14 amino acids long. Between the trimmed V and J ends, which lost 2 bases and 7 bases, there was a span of 13 bases. As DNA, the CDR3 is TGTGCCAGCAGCGTTACAGGGCGTGGGAATGAGCAGTTCTTC. This translates into CASSVTGRGNEQFF.

The chain carries TRBV30 and TRBJ2-7; D ambiguous. This CDR3 has 14 residues. The V end lost 0 bases, the J end lost 5 bases, and 14 bases lay between the germline ends. From germline, CDR1 is GTSNPN and CDR2 SVGIG (reference sequence). CDR3 sequence: CAWSVASTYDEQYF. CDR3 nucleotide sequence: TGTGCCTGGAGTGTTGCGTCTACCTATGACGAGCAGTACTTC.

This clone was recorded only once. V usage is TRBV30 and J usage is TRBJ1-1; a weak D match, TRBD1 (6 bases). Trimming removed 5 bases from V and 7 bases from J, with 14 bases in between. Germline V gives CDR1 GTSNPN, CDR2 SVGIG (reference sequence). This CDR3 spans 12 amino acids. In DNA, the CDR3 is TGTGCCTGGCGGCCGGGACAAGGTGAAGCTTTCTTT. This sequence encodes CAWRPGQGEAFF.

CDR3 in DNA: TGTGCCAGCAGCCGGGGACAACCGCGCACAGATACGCAGTATTTT. Amino acids: CASSRGQPRTDTQYF. The gene calls are TRBV11-3 and TRBJ2-3, with D maybe TRBD1 (6 bases). Germline V lookup: CDR1 SGHNT, CDR2 YENEEA. The V and J ends lost 5 bases and 1 base respectively, with 13 bases between them. The CDR3 consists of 15 residues.

This clone was observed a single time. The chain carries TRBV7-9 and TRBJ2-7; a possible D gene is TRBD1 (6 bases). V lost 1 base to trimming and J lost 0 bases, with 7 bases between them. CDR1 and CDR2 (germline): SEHNR, FQNEAQ (reference sequence). The CDR3 spans 14 residues. Written as DNA, the CDR3 is TGTGCCAGCAGCTTAGAAGGGGGCTCCTACGAGCAGTACTTC. This encodes CASSLEGGSYEQYF. The full variable domain, with the rest looked up from reference TRBV7-9 and TRBJ2-7, is DTGVSQNPRHKITKRGQNVTFRCDPISEHNRLYWYRQTLGQGPEFLTYFQNEAQLEKSRLLSDRFSAERPKGSFSTLEIQRTEQGDSAMYLCASSLEGGSYEQYFGPGTRLTVT.